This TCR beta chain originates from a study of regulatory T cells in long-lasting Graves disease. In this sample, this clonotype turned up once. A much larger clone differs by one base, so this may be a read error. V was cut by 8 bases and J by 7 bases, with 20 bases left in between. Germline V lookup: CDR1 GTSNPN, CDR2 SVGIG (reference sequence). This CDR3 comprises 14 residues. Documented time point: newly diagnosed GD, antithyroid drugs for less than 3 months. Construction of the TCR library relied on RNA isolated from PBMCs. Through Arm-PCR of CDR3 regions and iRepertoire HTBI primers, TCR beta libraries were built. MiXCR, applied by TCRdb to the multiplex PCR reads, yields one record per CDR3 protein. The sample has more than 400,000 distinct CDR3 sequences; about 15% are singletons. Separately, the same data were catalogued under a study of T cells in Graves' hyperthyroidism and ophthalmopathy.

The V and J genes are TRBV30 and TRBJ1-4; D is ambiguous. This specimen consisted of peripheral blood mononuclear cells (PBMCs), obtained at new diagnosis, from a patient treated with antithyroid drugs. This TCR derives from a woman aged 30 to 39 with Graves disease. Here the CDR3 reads CASSPGKIGEKLFF. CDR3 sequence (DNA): TGTGCCAGTTCACCGGGGAAAATTGGTGAAAAACTGTTTTTT.